This TCR beta chain was profiled in a study of T cell repertoires in cytomegalovirus infection (dated by TCRdb to between 2018 and 2020). About the investigation overall: Donor HLA type was relevant to the analysis, as public TCR beta signatures indicated carriage of CMV infection together with the matching HLA type. Findings and caveats that apply to the study as a whole: Carriers of CMV infection plus the relevant HLA type were discriminated by the cumulative frequency of public TCR beta family members in the study cohort and in an independent approximately 360-donor cohort. In the ex vivo response, HLA-C-restricted CMV-specific TCR beta clonotypes were dominant, and in two of eight donors the single most frequent clonotype came from this HLA-C-restricted group.

Per the germline V gene, SGHTA is the CDR1 and FQGNSA is the CDR2. The CDR3 starts with the cysteine, ends with the phenylalanine, and has 15 residues. Of the read, only the CDR3 DNA is kept; its 45 bases are in frame from base 1. Trimming removed 0 bases from V and 0 bases from J, leaving 6 bases between the germline ends. The sequencer listed for this sample is Illumina HiSeq 1500. In TCRdb, the public reads were trimmed at Q25 with fastp and aligned with MiXCR, with productive beta chains retained. Every distinct CDR3 protein forms one entry, paired with its most common genes and DNA. Counted in this sample were approximately 76,000 distinct CDR3 sequences; about 3.8% of them appeared once. The ten largest account for over 4.5% of the sample. This clonotype was observed many times. Its cognate antigen has yet to be identified. Per-base quality was not reported, and no clone a single base away is much larger than it.

The receptor comes from a human donor in good health (CMV status not recorded). Some clones in this sample may be carry-over from other donors' samples. This chain joins TRBV7-2 to TRBJ1-5, with no D gene named confidently. The specimen was PBMCs. CDR3 region: CASSLAGLSNQPQHF. The DNA sequence is given as TGTGCCAGCAGCTTAGCAGGGCTTAGCAATCAGCCCCAGCATTTT.